Below, one T cell receptor (beta chain) is given with its context. Its matching antigen is unknown. This sample was taken from a study of T cells after yellow fever vaccination. Findings and limits, study-wide: Highly abundant clonotypes carried over from the bulk population could end up in FACS-sorted repertoires as contaminants. In post-booster samples, most primary-vaccination clones reappeared (96% CD4, roughly 89% CD8). Weaker in magnitude, the secondary response showed a faster peak on day 5 versus 15.

They built TCR cDNA with 5'RACE template switching, a step that put in a universal primer site and UMIs. One entry per CDR3 protein results from TCRdb running MiXCR on the 5' RACE reads. The sample gives 500,000 to 650,000 distinct CDR3 sequences, around 12% of which show up once; about 15% is in the top ten. This CDR3 is built from 14 residues. The V gene's germline CDR1 is LGHNA and CDR2 YSLEER. The V end was cut by 2 bases, the J end by 7 bases, with 14 bases between. The rearrangement uses TRBV4-3 and TRBJ2-5, with D possibly TRBD2 on 6 matching bases. The sample here was PBMCs, taken on the day of the yellow fever booster vaccination. The TCR sequence derives from a man younger than 40 who received the YFV17D yellow fever vaccine. DNA for the CDR3: TGCGCCAGCAGCCAATCCACGGGAGTCGGGACCCAGTACTTC. The encoded protein is CASSQSTGVGTQYF.